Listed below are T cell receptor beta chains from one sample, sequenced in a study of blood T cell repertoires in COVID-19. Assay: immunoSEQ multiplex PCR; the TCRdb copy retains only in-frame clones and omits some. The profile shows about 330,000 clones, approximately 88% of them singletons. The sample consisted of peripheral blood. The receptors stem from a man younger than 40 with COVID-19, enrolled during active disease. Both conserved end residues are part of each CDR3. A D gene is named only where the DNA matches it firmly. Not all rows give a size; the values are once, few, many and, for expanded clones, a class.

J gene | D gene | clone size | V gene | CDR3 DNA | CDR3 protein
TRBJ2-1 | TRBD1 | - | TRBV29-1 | TGCAGCGCCCCCAGACAGGGGGCGATCAATGAGCAGTTCTTC | CSAPRQGAINEQFF
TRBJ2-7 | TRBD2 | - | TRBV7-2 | TGTGCCAGCAGCTATGAACTAGCGGGGGTTCCCTACGAGCAGTACTTC | CASSYELAGVPYEQYF
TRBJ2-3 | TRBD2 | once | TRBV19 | TGTGCCAGTAGTTGGGGGAGGGCCGGGGCAGATACGCAGTATTTT | CASSWGRAGADTQYF
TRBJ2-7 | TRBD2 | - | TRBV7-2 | TGTGCCAGCAGCTCCATGGGGGGGAACTACGAGCAGTACTTC | CASSSMGGNYEQYF
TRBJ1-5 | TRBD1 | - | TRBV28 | TGTGCCAGCAGTCCCGGGACAGCGTATAGCAATCAGCCCCAGCATTTT | CASSPGTAYSNQPQHF
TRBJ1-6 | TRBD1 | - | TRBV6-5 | TGTGCCAGCAGTTACCTCCTCGGACAGGGTAATTCACCCCTCCACTTT | CASSYLLGQGNSPLHF
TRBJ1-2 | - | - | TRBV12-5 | TGTGCTAGTGGTTTTTACACCTATGGCTACACCTTC | CASGFYTYGYTF
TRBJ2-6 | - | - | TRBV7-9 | TGTGCCAGCAGCCTCCCCGGCTCTGGGGCCAACGTCCTGACTTTC | CASSLPGSGANVLTF
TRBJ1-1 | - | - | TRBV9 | TGTGCCAGCAGCGTAGATACGGGCACTGAAGCTTTCTTT | CASSVDTGTEAFF
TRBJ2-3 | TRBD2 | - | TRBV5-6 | TGTGCCAGCAGCCCGACGACTAGCGGGGGGGCGCCCACAGATACGCAGTATTTT | CASSPTTSGGAPTDTQYF
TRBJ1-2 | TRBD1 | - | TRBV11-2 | TGTGCCAGCAGCGCCGGGACAGGGGGAGACAGAGGTGGCTACACCTTC | CASSAGTGGDRGGYTF
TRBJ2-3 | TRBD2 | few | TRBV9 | TGTGCCAGCAGCTCCCATAGGGAGGCTAGCGGGAGCACAGATACGCAGTATTTT | CASSSHREASGSTDTQYF
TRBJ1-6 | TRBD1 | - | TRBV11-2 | TGTGCCAGCAGCTTAGAGACAGGGAATTCACCCCTCCACTTT | CASSLETGNSPLHF
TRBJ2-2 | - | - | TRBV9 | TGTGCCAGCAGCTCAGGGAACACCGGGGAGCTGTTTTTT | CASSSGNTGELFF
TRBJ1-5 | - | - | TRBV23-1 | TGCGCCAGCAGTCGGGAGGGGTCGGGGAGGGATAGCAATCAGCCCCAGCATTTT | CASSREGSGRDSNQPQHF
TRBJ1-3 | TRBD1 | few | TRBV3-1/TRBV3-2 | TGTGCCAGCAGCCAGCAGGGCGACAGGGGGACCAAAAGGGAAAACACCATATATTTT | CASSQQGDRGTKRENTIYF
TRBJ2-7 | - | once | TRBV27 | TGTGCCAGCAGTTACAGGTTCTCCTACGAGCAGTACTTC | CASSYRFSYEQYF
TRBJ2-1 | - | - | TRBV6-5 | TGTGCCAGCAGTTCGGGACTCTACAATGAGCAGTTCTTC | CASSSGLYNEQFF
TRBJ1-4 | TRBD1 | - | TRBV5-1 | TGCGCCAGCAGCTGGTCCCAGGGGGCGGCTGAAAAACTGTTTTTT | CASSWSQGAAEKLFF
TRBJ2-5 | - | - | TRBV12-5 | TGTGCTAGTGGTTTGGTACTAGCCAGATTCCAAGAGACCCAGTACTTC | CASGLVLARFQETQYF
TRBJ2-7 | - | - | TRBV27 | TGTGCCAGCAGTTCGGGGGTCTTCGGGTACGAGCAGTACTTC | CASSSGVFGYEQYF
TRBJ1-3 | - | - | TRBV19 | TGTGCCAGTAGGTCATTCAGTGCCTCTGGAAACACCATATATTTT | CASRSFSASGNTIYF
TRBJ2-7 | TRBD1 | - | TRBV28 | TGTGCCAGCAGTTTCCCGACAGGGGGCTCGCAGTACTTC | CASSFPTGGSQYF
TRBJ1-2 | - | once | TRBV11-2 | TGTGCCAGCAGCTTCCCGGGACACGTCTATGGCTACACCTTC | CASSFPGHVYGYTF
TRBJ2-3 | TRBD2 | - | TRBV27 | TGTGCCAGCAGTATAGCGGGAGCGGTCACAGATACGCAGTATTTT | CASSIAGAVTDTQYF
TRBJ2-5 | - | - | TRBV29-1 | TGCAGCGTTTCGCCGGGACACCGAGGAGAGACCCAGTACTTC | CSVSPGHRGETQYF
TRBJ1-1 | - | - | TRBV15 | TGTGCCACCAGCTCGACCGGGGACACTGAAGCTTTCTTT | CATSSTGDTEAFF
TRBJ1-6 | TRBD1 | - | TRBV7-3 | TGTGCCAGCAGCTTAACGGGACAGGGAGGTTCACCCCTCCACTTT | CASSLTGQGGSPLHF
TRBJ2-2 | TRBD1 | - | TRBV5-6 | TGTGCCAGCAGCTTGGGGACAGGGAACACCGGGGAGCTGTTTTTT | CASSLGTGNTGELFF
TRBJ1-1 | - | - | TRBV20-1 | TGCCTAGGGGCAAATGAAGCTTTCTTT | CLGANEAFF
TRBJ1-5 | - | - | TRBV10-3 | TGTGCCATCAGTGAGTTCCTTGGACAGCTGAATCAGCCCCAGCATTTT | CAISEFLGQLNQPQHF
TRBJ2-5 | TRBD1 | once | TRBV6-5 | TGTGCCAGCAGGGACAGGGGTTCGGAGACCCAGTACTTC | CASRDRGSETQYF
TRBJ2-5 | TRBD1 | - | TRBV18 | TGTGCCAGCTCACCCACAACAGGGGGCTATGAGACCCAGTACTTC | CASSPTTGGYETQYF
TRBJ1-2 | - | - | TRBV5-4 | TGTGCCAGCAGCCCGTCGACGGGGGGCTACACCTTC | CASSPSTGGYTF
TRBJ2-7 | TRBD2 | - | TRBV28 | TGTGCCAGCAGGCCTACTAGCGGTTCTTCCTACGAGCAGTACTTC | CASRPTSGSSYEQYF
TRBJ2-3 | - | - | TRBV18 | TGTGCCAGCTCACCAAAATCCCTGGAGACAGATACGCAGTATTTT | CASSPKSLETDTQYF
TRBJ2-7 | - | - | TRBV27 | TGTGCCAGCAGTTTATCGTCGGGGGTTGACGAGCAGTACTTC | CASSLSSGVDEQYF
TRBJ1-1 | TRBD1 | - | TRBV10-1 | TGCGCCAGCAGTGAGAGAGGGGACAGGGGCACTGAAGCTTTCTTT | CASSERGDRGTEAFF
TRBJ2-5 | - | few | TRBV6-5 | TGTGCCAGCAGCAACTTACTAGGATCAGCTGAGACCCAGTACTTC | CASSNLLGSAETQYF
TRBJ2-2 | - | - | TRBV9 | TGTGCCAGCAGCGTAGGAGGGAGAGCGGTGAACGGGGAGCTGTTTTTT | CASSVGGRAVNGELFF
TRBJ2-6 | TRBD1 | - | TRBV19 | TGTGCCAGTAGTCTAGACAGGGGTGGGTCTGGGGCCAACGTCCTGACTTTC | CASSLDRGGSGANVLTF
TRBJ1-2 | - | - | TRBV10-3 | TGTGCCATCAGTGAGTCCCAGACTAAGAGCTACACCTTC | CAISESQTKSYTF
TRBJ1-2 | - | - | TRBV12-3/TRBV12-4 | TGTGCCAGCAGGAGATTGGAGACTGGCTACACCTTC | CASRRLETGYTF
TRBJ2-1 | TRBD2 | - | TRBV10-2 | TGCGCCAGCAGGCCCATAGCGGGAGGGAGCTCCTACAATGAGCAGTTCTTC | CASRPIAGGSSYNEQFF
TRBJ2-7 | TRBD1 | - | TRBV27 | TGTGCCAGCAGTCCTGGCCGACAGGGGCTCTACGAGCAGTACTTC | CASSPGRQGLYEQYF
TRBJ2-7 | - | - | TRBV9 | TGTGCCAGCAGCGTAGATTTCGCGGCCAACGAGCAGTACTTC | CASSVDFAANEQYF
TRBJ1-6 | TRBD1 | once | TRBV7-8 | TGTGCCAGCAGACCGACGACAGGGGGAGGTTCACCCCTCCACTTT | CASRPTTGGGSPLHF
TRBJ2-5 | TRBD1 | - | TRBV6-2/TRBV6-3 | TGTGCCAGCAGTTTGACAGGGAATGGAGAGACCCAGTACTTC | CASSLTGNGETQYF
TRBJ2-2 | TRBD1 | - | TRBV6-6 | TGTGCCAGCAGTCGGACAGGGGCCCCCAACACCGGGGAGCTGTTTTTT | CASSRTGAPNTGELFF
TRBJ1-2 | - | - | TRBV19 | TGTGCCAGTACCCCCCCGGGAGGGAGATATGGCGGCTACACCTTC | CASTPPGGRYGGYTF
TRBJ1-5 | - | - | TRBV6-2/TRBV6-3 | TGTGCCAGCAGTTACGAACACAGGCAGCCCCAGCATTTT | CASSYEHRQPQHF